This T cell receptor (beta chain) was retrieved from a study of OX40 agonist ivuxolimab in advanced cancers. From germline, CDR1 is MGHDK and CDR2 SYGVNS. The CDR3 has 18 residues. V gave up 4 bases and J gave up 7 bases; unmatched junction bases: 19. The assay was immunoSEQ multiplex PCR, and TCRdb's table has in-frame clones only and misses some. The table records nearly 70,000 clones, about 80% of them present only once. The receptor's source is an adult with an advanced solid tumor such as melanoma, head and neck, liver or kidney cancer. The rearrangement links TRBV25-1 to TRBJ2-7, with 10 positions matching TRBD1. Source: CD4+ or CD8+ T cells sorted from blood, taken in a trial of the OX40 agonist ivuxolimab. The CDR3 nucleotides read TGTGCCAGCAGTGTTGGGCCGATGGGACAGGGGAGCAAGTGGGAGCAGTACTTC. Encoded protein: CASSVGPMGQGSKWEQYF.